This is a list of T cell receptor beta chains from one sample in a study of blood T cell repertoires in COVID-19. Assay: immunoSEQ multiplex PCR; the TCRdb copy retains only in-frame clones and omits some. The data show 200,000 or so clones, with around 90% seen just once and just over 2.5% held by the top ten. Sequencing was performed on PBMCs or T cells enriched from blood (not recorded which). These receptors all stem from a woman between 25 and 40 years old who had recovered from COVID-19. Both conserved end residues are part of each CDR3. Fields, in order: J gene, CDR3 length, D gene, V gene, CDR3 protein. A D gene is named only where the DNA matches it firmly.

TRBJ2-5,15,.,TRBV3-1/TRBV3-2,CASSQDVPSSDSQYF
TRBJ2-1,17,.,TRBV3-1/TRBV3-2,CASSQDLPNGAYNEQFF
TRBJ2-2,15,.,TRBV25-1,CASRKRDTLTGELFF
TRBJ1-5,13,.,TRBV7-9,CASSPGWDQPQHF
TRBJ2-2,13,TRBD2,TRBV10-3,CAIAGVATGELFF
TRBJ2-5,14,TRBD2,TRBV29-1,CSVASGGLQETQYF
TRBJ2-4,11,.,TRBV29-1,CSGQGRNIQYF
TRBJ2-1,15,.,TRBV4-2,CASSTGDRLENEQFF
TRBJ1-2,10,.,TRBV2,CANLIRGYTF
TRBJ2-1,15,TRBD2,TRBV7-2,CASSLELAGGDEQFF
TRBJ1-2,11,.,TRBV6-4,CASSGASGYTF
TRBJ1-2,13,TRBD1,TRBV18,CASSGTGGYGYTF
TRBJ1-6,16,TRBD1,TRBV4-1,CASSRQGTGQNSPLHF
TRBJ1-6,14,TRBD1,TRBV18,CASSPGTADSPLHF
TRBJ2-7,19,TRBD2,TRBV7-2,CASSPPASGGLRSSYEQYF
TRBJ1-6,17,.,TRBV5-4,CASSPGSQASGNSPLHF
TRBJ1-5,14,TRBD1,TRBV28,CASRKQGANQPQHF
TRBJ2-2,15,TRBD2,TRBV7-3,CASSVNGGYTGELFF
TRBJ2-5,16,TRBD2,TRBV6-1,CASSDQSGGSQETQYF
TRBJ1-1,14,TRBD1,TRBV6-5,CASADRGGRTEAFF
TRBJ2-7,11,TRBD1,TRBV6-2/TRBV6-3,CASSDRGEQYF
TRBJ2-5,13,TRBD1,TRBV2,CASRGQGGETQYF
TRBJ1-5,13,.,TRBV20-1,CSASSEGYQPQHF
TRBJ1-1,13,TRBD1,TRBV7-2,CASSLDGQGASFF
TRBJ2-3,15,.,TRBV24-1,CATSGAGPSTDTQYF
TRBJ1-5,15,TRBD1,TRBV4-3,CASSQDRGGGKPQHF
TRBJ2-5,16,TRBD2,TRBV3-1/TRBV3-2,CASSQGVAGGEETQYF
TRBJ2-1,12,.,TRBV5-4,CASSRDSYEQFF
TRBJ1-3,15,.,TRBV13,CASSLFARDGNTIYF
TRBJ2-5,15,.,TRBV6-5,CASSPPGDYQETQYF
TRBJ2-7,14,TRBD1,TRBV5-1,CASSQGTVFYEQYF
TRBJ1-2,13,TRBD1,TRBV6-1,CASSDVAGGGYTF
TRBJ1-2,15,TRBD1,TRBV29-1,CSVEANDGTVYGYTF
TRBJ2-1,16,TRBD2,TRBV4-3,CASSQNLAGGENEQFF
TRBJ2-5,14,TRBD2,TRBV9,CASSELARHETQYF
TRBJ2-2,14,TRBD2,TRBV7-3,CASSLTSGAGELFF
TRBJ1-4,14,TRBD1,TRBV18,CASSPGQENEKLFF
TRBJ2-3,16,.,TRBV3-1/TRBV3-2,CASSQERDSLTDTQYF